Described below is a single TCR beta chain sequence and its context. This specimen belongs to a study of T cell changes during pregnancy in multiple sclerosis. TCRdb's copy holds only in-frame clones and misses some; the assay was immunoSEQ multiplex PCR. The table lists some 93,000 clones, 90% to 95% of them singletons. The V and J ends lost 7 bases and 2 bases respectively, with 11 bases between them. Per germline, CDR1 MNHEY and CDR2 SMNVEV (reference sequence). The CDR3 sequence is 13 residues long. The chain carries TRBV27 and TRBJ1-2, with D unclear. The sample here was peripheral blood, taken after pregnancy. This clonotype originated in a female donor in good health, enrolled as a control in a pregnancy study. The CDR3 sequence is CASTHAGNYGYTF. In DNA, the CDR3 is TGTGCCAGCACCCATGCGGGGAACTATGGCTACACCTTC.